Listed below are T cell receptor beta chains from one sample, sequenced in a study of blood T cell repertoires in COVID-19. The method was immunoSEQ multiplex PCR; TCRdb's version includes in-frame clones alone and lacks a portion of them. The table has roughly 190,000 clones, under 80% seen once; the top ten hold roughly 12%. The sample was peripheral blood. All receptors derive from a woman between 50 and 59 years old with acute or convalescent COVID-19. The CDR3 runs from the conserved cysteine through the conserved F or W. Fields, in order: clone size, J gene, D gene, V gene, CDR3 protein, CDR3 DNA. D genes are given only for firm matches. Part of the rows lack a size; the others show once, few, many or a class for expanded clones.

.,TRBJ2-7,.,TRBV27,CASRGQGLSYEQYF,TGTGCCAGCAGGGGGCAGGGACTCTCCTACGAGCAGTACTTC
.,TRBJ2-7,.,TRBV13,CASSSGIWNEQYF,TGTGCCAGCAGCTCCGGGATCTGGAACGAGCAGTACTTC
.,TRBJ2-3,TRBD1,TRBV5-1,CASSSDRATDTQYF,TGCGCCAGCAGTTCCGACAGGGCCACAGATACGCAGTATTTT
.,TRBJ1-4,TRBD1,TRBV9,CASSVDRTGNEKLFF,TGTGCCAGCAGCGTAGATCGGACAGGGAATGAAAAACTGTTTTTT
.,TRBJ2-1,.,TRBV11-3,CASSLGTGRDEQFF,TGTGCCAGCAGCTTAGGGACAGGGAGGGATGAGCAGTTCTTC
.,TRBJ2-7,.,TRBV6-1,CASSEPGKNYEQYF,TGTGCCAGCAGTGAGCCGGGGAAGAACTACGAGCAGTACTTC
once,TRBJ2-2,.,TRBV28,CASILRRANTGELFF,TGTGCCAGCATCCTCAGGAGGGCAAACACCGGGGAGCTGTTTTTT
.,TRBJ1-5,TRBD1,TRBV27,CASSPKSTGGVYSNQPQHF,TGTGCCAGCAGTCCCAAGAGTACAGGGGGCGTATATAGCAATCAGCCCCAGCATTTT
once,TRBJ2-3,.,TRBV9,CASSVGTHTDTQYF,TGTGCCAGCAGCGTAGGTACTCACACAGATACGCAGTATTTT
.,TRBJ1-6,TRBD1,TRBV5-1,CASSLPTEGQGSPLHF,TGCGCCAGCAGCTTGCCGACAGAAGGACAGGGTTCACCCCTCCACTTT
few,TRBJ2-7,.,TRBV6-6,CASSPEEGGSYEQYF,TGTGCCAGCAGTCCCGAGGAAGGGGGCTCCTACGAGCAGTACTTC
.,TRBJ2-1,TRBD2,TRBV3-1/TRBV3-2,CASSDLAGKSNEQFF,TGTGCCAGCAGCGATCTAGCGGGGAAATCCAATGAGCAGTTCTTC
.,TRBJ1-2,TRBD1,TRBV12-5,CASGLGDRVNYGYTF,TGTGCTAGTGGTTTAGGGGACAGGGTTAACTATGGCTACACCTTC
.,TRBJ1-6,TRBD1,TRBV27,CASRSGGNSPLHF,TGTGCCAGCAGGTCAGGGGGAAATTCACCCCTCCACTTT
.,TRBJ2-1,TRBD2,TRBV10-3,CAISGKASGGQNEQFF,TGTGCCATCAGTGGTAAGGCTAGCGGGGGGCAGAATGAGCAGTTCTTC
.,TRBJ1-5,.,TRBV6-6,CASSPMTGANNQPQHF,TGTGCCAGCAGTCCCATGACAGGCGCTAACAATCAGCCCCAGCATTTT
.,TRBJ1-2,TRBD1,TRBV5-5,CASSLTTGWAKGYTF,TGTGCCAGCAGCTTGACGACAGGGTGGGCGAAGGGCTACACCTTC
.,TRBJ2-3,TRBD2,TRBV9,CASSVEWGLAVGDTQYF,TGTGCCAGCAGCGTAGAGTGGGGACTAGCGGTAGGAGATACGCAGTATTTT
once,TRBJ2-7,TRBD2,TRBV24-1,CATSDLGQKRGYSYEQYF,TGTGCCACCAGTGATTTGGGCCAAAAGCGGGGATACTCCTACGAGCAGTACTTC
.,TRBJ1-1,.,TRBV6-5,CASSYRDTEAFF,TGTGCCAGCAGTTACCGCGACACTGAAGCTTTCTTT
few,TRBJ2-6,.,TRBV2,CASRRALGSGANVLTF,TGTGCCAGCAGGAGGGCCCTGGGTTCTGGGGCCAACGTCCTGACTTTC
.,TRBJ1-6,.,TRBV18,CASSRLESLTDRPSLHF,TGTGCCAGCTCACGACTAGAAAGCCTAACAGACAGACCTTCCCTCCACTTT
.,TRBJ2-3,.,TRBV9,CASSVLGTRTDTQYF,TGTGCCAGCAGCGTATTGGGGACTCGCACAGATACGCAGTATTTT
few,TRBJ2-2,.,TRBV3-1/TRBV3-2,CASSQASGELFF,TGTGCCAGCAGCCAAGCATCCGGGGAGCTGTTTTTT
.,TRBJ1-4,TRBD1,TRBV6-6,CASSWDRLATNEKLFF,TGTGCCAGCAGTTGGGACAGACTAGCAACTAATGAAAAACTGTTTTTT
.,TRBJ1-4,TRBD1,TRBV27,CASSTSTGSKKLFF,TGTGCCAGCAGTACCTCGACAGGGAGTAAAAAACTGTTTTTT
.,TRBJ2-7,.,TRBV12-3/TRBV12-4,CASLTYPGEQYF,TGTGCCAGCCTAACGTACCCGGGAGAGCAGTACTTC
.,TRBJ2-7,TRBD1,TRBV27,CASRGTGSSYEQYF,TGTGCCAGCAGGGGGACAGGGAGCTCCTACGAGCAGTACTTC
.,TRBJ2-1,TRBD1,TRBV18,CASSFQGVEGQFF,TGTGCCAGCTCATTTCAGGGGGTCGAGGGGCAGTTCTTC
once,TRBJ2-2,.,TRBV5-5,CATGIRAAPSNTGELFF,TGTGCCACCGGGATTCGCGCAGCTCCCTCGAACACCGGGGAGCTGTTTTTT
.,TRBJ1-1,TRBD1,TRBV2,CASTDRVGNTEAFF,TGTGCCAGCACTGACAGGGTAGGGAACACTGAAGCTTTCTTT
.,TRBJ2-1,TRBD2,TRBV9,CASSARGLAGGQEQFF,TGTGCCAGCAGCGCCCGCGGACTAGCGGGGGGGCAAGAGCAGTTCTTC
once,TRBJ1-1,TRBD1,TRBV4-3,CASSLLGTGESEAFF,TGCGCCAGCAGCCTTCTGGGGACAGGGGAATCTGAAGCTTTCTTT
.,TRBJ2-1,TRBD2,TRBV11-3,CASSETSGHSYNEQFF,TGTGCCAGCAGCGAAACTAGCGGTCACTCCTACAATGAGCAGTTCTTC
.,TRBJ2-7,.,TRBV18,CASSPTSGVVNEQYF,TGTGCCAGCTCACCTACTTCAGGGGTTGTCAACGAGCAGTACTTC
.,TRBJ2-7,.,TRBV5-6,CASSLEYEGDEQYF,TGTGCCAGCAGCTTGGAATACGAAGGGGACGAGCAGTACTTC
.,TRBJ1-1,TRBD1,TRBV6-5,CASSLTGLNTEAFF,TGTGCCAGCAGTCTGACAGGGTTGAACACTGAAGCTTTCTTT
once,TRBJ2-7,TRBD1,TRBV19,CASSISGQVSNEQYF,TGTGCCAGTAGTATCTCCGGACAGGTTTCCAACGAGCAGTACTTC
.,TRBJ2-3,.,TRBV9,CASSLTSSTDTQYF,TGTGCCAGCAGCCTGACTTCTAGCACAGATACGCAGTATTTT
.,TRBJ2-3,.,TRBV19,CASSMAGADTQYF,TGTGCCAGTAGTATGGCGGGCGCAGATACGCAGTATTTT
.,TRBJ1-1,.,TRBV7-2,CASSPRTEAFF,TGTGCCAGCAGCCCACGGACTGAAGCTTTCTTT
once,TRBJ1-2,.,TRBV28,CACGGGTNYGYTF,TGTGCCTGCGGGGGGGGGACTAACTATGGCTACACCTTC
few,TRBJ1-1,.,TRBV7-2,CASSPRQALGAFF,TGTGCCAGCAGCCCTAGACAGGCCCTGGGAGCTTTCTTT
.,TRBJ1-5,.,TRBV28,CASTPSRVGDFSNQPQHF,TGTGCCAGCACTCCTTCCCGAGTAGGGGATTTTAGCAATCAGCCCCAGCATTTT
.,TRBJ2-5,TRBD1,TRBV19,CASKDRGSSQETQYF,TGTGCCAGTAAAGACAGGGGCTCATCTCAAGAGACCCAGTACTTC
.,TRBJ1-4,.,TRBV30,CALPWGGKLFF,TGTGCCTTGCCTTGGGGAGGTAAACTGTTTTTT
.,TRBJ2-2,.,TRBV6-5,CASSYVMSANTGELFF,TGTGCCAGCAGTTATGTTATGTCTGCGAACACCGGGGAGCTGTTTTTT
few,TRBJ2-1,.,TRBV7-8,CASSPQTGSYNEQFF,TGTGCCAGCAGCCCTCAGACAGGCTCCTACAATGAGCAGTTCTTC
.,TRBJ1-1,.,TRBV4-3,CASSQGRPTGSRNTEAFF,TGCGCCAGCAGCCAGGGCAGGCCAACAGGATCTCGAAACACTGAAGCTTTCTTT
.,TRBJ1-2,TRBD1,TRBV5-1,CASSFGTGGKGYTF,TGCGCCAGCAGCTTTGGCACAGGGGGCAAGGGCTACACCTTC
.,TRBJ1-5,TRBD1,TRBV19,CASNTDRVNQPQHF,TGTGCCAGTAATACGGACAGGGTCAATCAGCCCCAGCATTTT